This T cell receptor beta chain was identified in a study of T cell responses to AZD1222 COVID-19 vaccine (dated by TCRdb to 2020 to 2022). At the level of the whole study: A total of just over 230 trial participants underwent TCR sequencing, of whom about 210 had received two doses of AZD1222 and 26 had received two doses of the MenACWY control vaccine. Trial participants were enrolled by age into 18-55, 56-69 and 70-plus year subgroups, with around 150, 28 and 57 TCR-sequenced participants respectively.

The CDR3 regions of human TCRbeta chains were analyzed by immunosequencing. Per the original workflow: Repertoire TCRs were matched against a reference library of SARS-CoV-2-specific TCRs generated with the MIRA antigen-specificity platform. Breadth was defined as the fraction of unique TCRs that were SARS-CoV-2-associated, and depth was defined as the fraction of total T cells that were SARS-CoV-2-associated. Using the MIRA data, each spike-specific TCR was assigned both to the spike region to which the TCR was reactive and to a CD4 or CD8 class. Log10-transformed breadth and depth values were compared by one-way ANOVA with Sidak's multiple comparisons tests. In its TCRdb copy, this immuneACCESS table keeps in-frame sequences only and misses some clones. Where compared with another copy, unresolved V genes explain less than half of these, and the others have no known cause. V and J calls and clone size follow that table, whereas D and trimming were derived from the DNA. The sample has tens of thousands of clones on record, approximately 85% of them singletons. The top ten clonotypes cover less than 3% of the sample.

The CDR3 runs 12 amino acids, cysteine and phenylalanine included. Only the CDR3 region is kept as DNA, spanning 36 bases read in frame from base 1. The germline V gene supplies CDR1 SNHLY and CDR2 FYNNEI. The trim is 4 bases for V and 5 bases for J, with a gap of 8 bases between the germline ends. The time point tag for this specimen amounts to: about 28 days (+/-7) after the second vaccine dose. Because spike-specific TCR depth and breadth did not differ between the two schedules, AZD1222 recipients who got a second dose at roughly 4 weeks were pooled with those who got a second dose at roughly 12 weeks. Samples from vaccinated people were obtained from the UK trials COV001 and COV002, which included a single-blind randomized controlled phase 2/3 trial of AZD1222 (ChAdOx1 nCoV-19) in healthy adults. Trial participant PBMC samples were collected at day 0 and day 28 after the second dose for TCRbeta chain sequencing.

Summary of the overall study and its limitations: In the small 56-69-year group, the increase in depth fell short of significance, most likely because of low power. The whole spike protein was spanned by vaccine-associated CD4 TCRs, and dominant responses were seen in regions 160-218 and 743-854. Because no samples from the day 14 peak response were available, repertoires could be characterized only after the peak T cell response. After two AZD1222 doses, both the breadth and the depth of spike-specific TCRs were significantly higher than at day 0 and than in MenACWY recipients. Conclusions about previously exposed vaccinees were limited because only six AZD1222 recipients were SARS-CoV-2 seropositive at baseline. Most participants were white British and females outnumbered males, and the authors suggested that clonal diversity may have been underestimated. Nearly half of unique spike-specific TCRs reportedly recognized epitopes outside regions mutated in the B.1.351 and B.1.1.7 variants.

A note on this clone: The antigen this receptor binds is unknown. There are no base qualities to consult, and no much larger clone falls within one base.

The sequence came from an adult who received the AZD1222 COVID-19 vaccine. The sample in question was peripheral blood, obtained 28 days after the second AZD1222 dose. The chain couples TRBV2 to TRBJ2-5; the D segment cannot be called with confidence. CDR3 protein: CASSVRRETQYF. The nucleotides are TGTGCCAGCAGTGTGAGGCGGGAGACCCAGTACTTC.